These 13 T cell receptor beta chains originate from one sample sequenced in a study of blood T cell repertoires in COVID-19. Method: immunoSEQ multiplex PCR; TCRdb's copy keeps in-frame clones and lacks some. The sample yields over 250,000 clones, around 89% seen once. Sequenced input: PBMCs or T cells enriched from blood (not recorded which). These receptors all come from a woman aged 60-70 years in a cohort exposed to, infected with or recovered from COVID-19 (not recorded which).

The chain links TRBV5-1 to TRBJ2-3; D is perhaps TRBD2 (7 bases). CDR1 SGHRS and CDR2 YFSETQ come from the germline V gene. V was pared by 4 bases and J by 2 bases, with 17 bases between. This CDR3 is built from 16 residues. This CDR3 is CASSGRDNLYTDTQYF. DNA for the CDR3: TGCGCCAGCAGCGGGAGGGACAATTTATACACAGATACGCAGTATTTT.

The table lists this clone with a few counts. This chain links TRBV24-1 with TRBJ1-5, with 10 positions matching TRBD1. The CDR3 runs 17 residues. The V and J ends lost 3 bases and 0 bases, in that order; junction bases with no gene match: 4. Germline CDR1 and CDR2: KGHDR and SFDVKD. CDR3 in amino acids: CATSDATGGLSNQPQHF. Here the CDR3 DNA reads TGTGCCACCAGTGATGCGACAGGGGGCCTTAGCAATCAGCCCCAGCATTTT.

The CDR3 reads CSVDRGQGGVETQYF. Here the CDR3 DNA reads TGCAGCGTTGACCGTGGACAGGGGGGAGTGGAGACCCAGTACTTC. This rearrangement joins TRBV29-1 to TRBJ2-5; 10 bases match TRBD1. Germline trimming cut 3 bases from V and 5 bases from J; bases unmatched to any gene: 9. The V gene's germline CDR1 is SQVTM and CDR2 ANQGSEA. This CDR3 has 15 amino acids. Using reference TRBV29-1 and TRBJ2-5 for the parts outside the CDR3, the full variable domain is SAVISQKPSRDICQRGTSLTIQCQVDSQVTMMFWYRQQPGQSLTLIATANQGSEATYESGFVIDKFPISRPNLTFSTLTVSNMSPEDSSIYLCSVDRGQGGVETQYFGPGTRLLVL.

The genes are TRBV4-1 and TRBJ1-6; 9 bases line up with TRBD1. V lost 6 bases to trimming and J lost 0 bases; unmatched junction nucleotides: 3. CDR3 length: 16 amino acids. Per the germline V gene, CDR1 is MGHRA and CDR2 is YSYEKL. CDR3 DNA: TGCGCCAGCAGGGGACAGGGCGGCTCCTATAATTCACCCCTCCACTTT. The encoded protein is CASRGQGGSYNSPLHF.

CDR3 DNA: TGTGCCATCAGTGATTCGCCTAGCGGTATCTACGAGCAGTACTTC. It codes for CAISDSPSGIYEQYF. The genes are TRBV10-3 and TRBJ2-7; 7 positions agree with TRBD2. V gave up 3 bases and J gave up 3 bases; unmatched junction bases: 8. The germline CDR1 and CDR2 sequences are ENHRY and SYGVKD. This CDR3 is built from 15 residues.

V is TRBV4-3 and J is TRBJ2-5, with 8 bases lining up with TRBD2. The germline CDR1 and CDR2 sequences are LGHNA and YSLEER. The CDR3 has 15 amino acids. Unmatched junction bases numbered 3, after V lost 0 bases and J lost 3 bases. CDR3 sequence (DNA): TGCGCCAGCAGCCAAGATGGAGCGGGGGAAGAGACCCAGTACTTC. Residues: CASSQDGAGEETQYF.

The genes are TRBV29-1 and TRBJ2-1; TRBD2 might be the D (5 bases). The CDR3 is 14 amino acids. Germline CDR1 SQVTM, CDR2 ANQGSEA. Deletions cut 5 bases from V and 0 bases from J, with 11 bases between. In nucleotides, the CDR3 is TGCAGCGTTAAGGGAGATAGCTCCTACAATGAGCAGTTCTTC. It yields the protein CSVKGDSSYNEQFF.

This clone was seen more than once but under ten times. V usage is TRBV5-1 and J usage is TRBJ1-2; tentative D call: TRBD1 (6 bases). This CDR3 is 15 amino acids long. CDR1 SGHRS and CDR2 YFSETQ come from the germline V gene. Trimming removed 0 bases from V and 2 bases from J, with 11 bases in between. As DNA, the CDR3 is TGCGCCAGCAGCTTGGGTGTCAGGGGCAACTATGGCTACACCTTC. Its translation is CASSLGVRGNYGYTF.

This CDR3 reads CAWSGRGQGRQGYEQYF. The CDR3 nucleotides are TGTGCCTGGAGTGGGCGAGGACAGGGGCGCCAAGGTTACGAGCAGTACTTC. This chain joins TRBV30 and TRBJ2-7, with 9 bases identical to TRBD1. Losses at the gene ends were 1 base for V and 4 bases for J; bases not matched to a gene: 14. The CDR3 is 17 amino acids. Germline CDR1 is GTSNPN and CDR2 is SVGIG (reference sequence).

V is TRBV28 and J is TRBJ2-6, with 9 bases fitting TRBD1. Germline V gives CDR1 MDHEN, CDR2 SYDVKM. The CDR3 consists of 19 residues. With 6 bases clipped from V and 4 bases from J, the junction kept 16 bases outside the gene matches. The chain's CDR3 is CASSPYSGDRESGANVLTF. The CDR3 nucleotides read TGTGCCAGCAGCCCATACTCCGGGGACAGGGAATCAGGGGCCAACGTCCTGACTTTC.

This sequence joins TRBV30 and TRBJ1-1; 7 bases map to TRBD1. This CDR3 has 14 amino acids. After removal of 2 bases from V and 3 bases from J, the junction contained 6 bases not matched to a gene. Germline V gene lookup returns CDR1 GTSNPN and CDR2 SVGIG (reference sequence). CDR3: CAWSKGARDTEAFF. CDR3 nucleotides: TGTGCCTGGAGTAAGGGGGCGAGGGACACTGAAGCTTTCTTT. Full variable domain (outside the CDR3, taken from reference TRBV30 and TRBJ1-1): SQTIHQWPATLVQPVGSPLSLECTVEGTSNPNLYWYRQAAGRGLQLLFYSVGIGQISSEVPQNLSASRPQDRQFILSSKKLLLSDSGFYLCAWSKGARDTEAFFGQGTRLTVV.

This clone was seen only once. The chain employs TRBV5-5 and TRBJ2-3, with D possibly matching TRBD1 (6 bases). V lost 3 bases, J lost 6 bases, and 14 bases lay in between. Germline CDR1 is SGHKS and CDR2 is YYEKEE (reference sequence). The length of the CDR3 is 14 residues. CDR3 sequence: CASSSRQEKDTQYF. CDR3 DNA sequence: TGTGCCAGCAGCTCGAGACAGGAGAAGGATACGCAGTATTTT.

The gene calls are TRBV7-9 and TRBJ1-4; 8 bases match TRBD1. The germline V gene has CDR1 SEHNR and CDR2 FQNEAQ (reference sequence). The CDR3 runs to 12 residues. The V gene end was trimmed by 5 bases and the J gene end by 13 bases; junction bases not matched to a gene: 6. The CDR3 is CASSIRTGRLFF. Written as DNA, the CDR3 is TGTGCCAGCAGCATCCGGACAGGGAGACTGTTTTTT.